Each of the 5 T cell receptor beta chains below was sequenced from the same sample in a study of sequential checkpoint blockade in melanoma. Sequenced by immunoSEQ multiplex PCR; TCRdb stores in-frame clones only, minus some. The top ten hold around 11% of the sample, which has 35,000 to 45,000 clones, around nine tenths seen once. The treatment denotes: randomized to nivolumab then ipilimumab (arm A) or the reverse (arm B). The sequencing used CD8+ T cells sorted from blood (inferred from file names), collected from a patient given nivolumab and ipilimumab in sequence. Receptors were obtained from a human donor with melanoma.

The table lists this clone with a count of one. V and J are TRBV11-3 and TRBJ2-1; the match to TRBD2 covers 10 bases. This CDR3 has 16 residues. Germline assignment: CDR1 SGHNT and CDR2 YENEEA. J was trimmed by 3 bases and V by 5 bases; bases with no gene match: 7. The CDR3 spells CASSTPTSGIYNEQFF. The CDR3 coding sequence is TGTGCCAGCAGCACCCCCACTAGCGGGATCTACAATGAGCAGTTCTTC. The variable domain in full, with the rest retrieved from reference TRBV11-3 and TRBJ2-1, is EAGVVQSPRYKIIEKKQPVAFWCNPISGHNTLYWYLQNLGQGPELLIRYENEEAVDDSQLPKDRFSAERLKGVDSTLKIQPAELGDSAVYLCASSTPTSGIYNEQFFGPGTRLTVL.

This clone was counted a few times. The CDR3 sequence is CASSTTGFHEQYF. In nucleotides, the CDR3 is TGTGCCAGTAGTACTACAGGGTTCCACGAGCAGTACTTC. This chain joins TRBV19 and TRBJ2-7, with a possible D match to TRBD1 (6 bases). The germline V gene has CDR1 LNHDA and CDR2 SQIVND (reference sequence). Trimming pared 4 bases from V and 5 bases from J, leaving 12 bases between. The CDR3 spans 13 residues.

The chain joins TRBV7-3 to TRBJ2-4; possibly TRBD2 for D (5 bases). Per germline, CDR1 SGHTA and CDR2 FQGTGA. Between the trimmed V and J ends, which lost 2 bases and 8 bases, there was a span of 13 bases. CDR3 length: 14 residues. The CDR3 is CASSLVPGMDIQYF. CDR3 nucleotides: TGTGCCAGCAGCTTAGTGCCGGGGATGGACATTCAGTACTTC.

This CDR3 reads CAISESLAGTYEQYF. In DNA, the CDR3 is TGTGCCATCAGTGAGTCTTTAGCGGGAACCTACGAGCAGTACTTC. The chain is built from TRBV10-3 and TRBJ2-7, with 8 nucleotides matching TRBD2. The ends lost 0 bases at V and 2 bases at J; junction bases unmatched: 3. The CDR3 sequence is 15 residues long. CDR1 is ENHRY and CDR2 is SYGVKD in the germline V gene.

This clone was found once. CDR3 DNA: TGTGCCAGCAGTTATCCGGGTGGCTACACCTTC. Residues: CASSYPGGYTF. The chain links TRBV6-6 to TRBJ1-2, with D unresolved. Germline V gives CDR1 MNHNY, CDR2 SVGAGI (reference sequence). The CDR3 totals 11 residues. Trimming took 3 bases from V and 7 from J, leaving 6 bases between them.